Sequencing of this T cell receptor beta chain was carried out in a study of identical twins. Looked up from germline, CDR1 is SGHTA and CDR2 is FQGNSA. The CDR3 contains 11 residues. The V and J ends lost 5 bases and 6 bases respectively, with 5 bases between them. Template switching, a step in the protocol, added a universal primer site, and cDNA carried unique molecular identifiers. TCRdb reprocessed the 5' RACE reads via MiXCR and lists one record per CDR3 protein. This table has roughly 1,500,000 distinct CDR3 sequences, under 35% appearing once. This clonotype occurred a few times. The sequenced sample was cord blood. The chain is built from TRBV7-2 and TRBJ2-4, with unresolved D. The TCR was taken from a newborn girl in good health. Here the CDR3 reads CASSRRNIQYF. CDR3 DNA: TGTGCCAGCAGCCGAAGAAACATTCAGTACTTC.